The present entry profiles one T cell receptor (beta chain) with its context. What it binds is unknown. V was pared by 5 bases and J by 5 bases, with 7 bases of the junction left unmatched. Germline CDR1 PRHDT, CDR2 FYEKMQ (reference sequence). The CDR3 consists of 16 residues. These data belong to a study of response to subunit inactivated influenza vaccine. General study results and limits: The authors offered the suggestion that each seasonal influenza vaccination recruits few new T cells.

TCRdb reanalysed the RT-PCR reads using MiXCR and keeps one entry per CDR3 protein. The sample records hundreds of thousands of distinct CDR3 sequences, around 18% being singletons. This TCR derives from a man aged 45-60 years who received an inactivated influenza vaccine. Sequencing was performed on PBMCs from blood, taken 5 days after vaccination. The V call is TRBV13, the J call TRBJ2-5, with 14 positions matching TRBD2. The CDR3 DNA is TGTGCCAGCAGCACGGGACTAGCGGGAGTAGGGGAGACCCAGTACTTC. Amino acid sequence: CASSTGLAGVGETQYF.